The 7 T cell receptor beta chains presented below share a single source sample, sequenced in a study of cytomegalovirus exposure and HLA in healthy donors (dated by TCRdb to the late 2010s). Receptor amplification or capture employed the immunoSEQ multiplex PCR assay. The multiplex PCR relied on a mix of 60 forward primers for TCR Vbeta segments and 13 reverse primers for TCR Jbeta segments. As stored in TCRdb, this immuneACCESS dataset retains in-frame rearrangements with V and J assigned. A fraction of the clones does not appear; measured against another copy, unresolved V genes explain less than half of the discrepancy, and the remainder lacks a known reason. Within this sample are 150,000 to 200,000 clones, with 80% to 90% of them counted one time only. Clones ranked in the top ten supply roughly 6.7% of the sample. Material for sequencing was PBMCs. These receptors were obtained from a man in his fifties or sixties in good health and CMV-seropositive.

V usage is TRBV18 and J usage is TRBJ1-4, with D possibly matching TRBD1 (6 bases). V lost 3 bases, J lost 5 bases, and 13 bases lay in between. The CDR3 has 15 residues. The germline V gene has CDR1 KGHSH and CDR2 LQKENI. This CDR3 is CASSPTQGLNEKLFF. For the CDR3, the DNA is TGTGCCAGCTCACCGACACAGGGCCTAAATGAAAAACTGTTTTTT.

This clone was seen once. The chain recombines TRBV19 with TRBJ2-6; TRBD1 might be the D (5 bases). The germline V gene has CDR1 LNHDA and CDR2 SQIVND (reference sequence). This CDR3 comprises 15 residues. Trimming cost V 6 bases and J 0 bases, with 9 bases left between them. This CDR3 is CASRTAPSGANVLTF. The DNA of the CDR3 is TGTGCCAGTAGGACAGCACCCTCTGGGGCCAACGTCCTGACTTTC.

J is TRBJ2-7 and V is TRBV6-1; 11 nucleotides agree with TRBD1. V lost 4 bases, J lost 7 bases, and 3 bases stayed unmatched. This CDR3 has 13 residues. Germline-derived CDR1 and CDR2 are MNHNS and SASEGT. CDR3 nucleotides: TGTGCCAGCAGTGGGACAGGGGGCAAGGAGCAGTACTTC. This codes for CASSGTGGKEQYF.

This clone has just a few counts. The genes are TRBV6-1 and TRBJ1-6; no reliable D call. V was shortened by 0 bases and J by 11 bases, with 11 bases between the two germline ends. The germline V gene encodes CDR1 MNHNS and CDR2 SASEGT. This CDR3 spans 14 amino acids. The DNA for the CDR3 is TGTGCCAGCAGTGAAGCAAGCGTGTGGGCACCCCTCCACTTT. As protein: CASSEASVWAPLHF.

This chain links TRBV6-1 with TRBJ1-3, with 7 bases lining up with TRBD1. This CDR3 has 15 amino acids. The V segment lost 6 bases and the J segment 2 bases; nucleotides outside the gene matches: 7. CDR1 MNHNS and CDR2 SASEGT come from the germline V gene. The CDR3 is CASRPTGDPGNTIYF. CDR3 nucleotides: TGTGCCAGCAGGCCTACAGGGGACCCTGGAAACACCATATATTTT.

The V call is TRBV10-3, the J call TRBJ1-3, with TRBD1 as a possible D gene (5 bases). Germline CDR1 is ENHRY and CDR2 is SYGVKD. There are 16 residues in the CDR3. V was shortened by 4 bases and J by 0 bases, with 13 bases between the two germline ends. The DNA of the CDR3 is TGTGCCATCAGTGCGTCGGACACCTCCTCTGGAAACACCATATATTTT. Protein: CAISASDTSSGNTIYF.

The rearrangement uses TRBV19 and TRBJ1-4, with 9 bases that match TRBD1. V was clipped by 5 bases and J by 8 bases; unmatched bases: 9. Germline CDR1 reads LNHDA; CDR2 reads SQIVND (reference sequence). This CDR3 is built from 15 residues. As DNA, the CDR3 is TGTGCCAGTAGTGCCTTAACAGGGGGCGCGGAAAAACTGTTTTTT. Translated: CASSALTGGAEKLFF. The whole variable domain, remainder taken from reference TRBV19 and TRBJ1-4, is DGGITQSPKYLFRKEGQNVTLSCEQNLNHDAMYWYRQDPGQGLRLIYYSQIVNDFQKGDIAEGYSVSREKKESFPLTVTSAQKNPTAFYLCASSALTGGAEKLFFGSGTQLSVL.